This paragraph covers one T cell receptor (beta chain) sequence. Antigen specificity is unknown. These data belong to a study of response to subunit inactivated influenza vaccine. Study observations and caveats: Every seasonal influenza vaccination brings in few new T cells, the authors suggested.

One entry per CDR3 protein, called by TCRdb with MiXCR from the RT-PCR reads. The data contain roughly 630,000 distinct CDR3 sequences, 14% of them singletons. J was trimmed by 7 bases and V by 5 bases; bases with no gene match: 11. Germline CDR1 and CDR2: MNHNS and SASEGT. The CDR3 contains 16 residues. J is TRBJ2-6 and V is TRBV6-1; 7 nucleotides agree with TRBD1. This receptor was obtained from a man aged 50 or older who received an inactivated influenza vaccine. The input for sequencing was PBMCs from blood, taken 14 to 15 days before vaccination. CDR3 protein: CASSKGQHPTANVLTF. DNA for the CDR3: TGTGCCAGCAGTAAGGGACAGCACCCGACCGCCAACGTCCTGACTTTC.